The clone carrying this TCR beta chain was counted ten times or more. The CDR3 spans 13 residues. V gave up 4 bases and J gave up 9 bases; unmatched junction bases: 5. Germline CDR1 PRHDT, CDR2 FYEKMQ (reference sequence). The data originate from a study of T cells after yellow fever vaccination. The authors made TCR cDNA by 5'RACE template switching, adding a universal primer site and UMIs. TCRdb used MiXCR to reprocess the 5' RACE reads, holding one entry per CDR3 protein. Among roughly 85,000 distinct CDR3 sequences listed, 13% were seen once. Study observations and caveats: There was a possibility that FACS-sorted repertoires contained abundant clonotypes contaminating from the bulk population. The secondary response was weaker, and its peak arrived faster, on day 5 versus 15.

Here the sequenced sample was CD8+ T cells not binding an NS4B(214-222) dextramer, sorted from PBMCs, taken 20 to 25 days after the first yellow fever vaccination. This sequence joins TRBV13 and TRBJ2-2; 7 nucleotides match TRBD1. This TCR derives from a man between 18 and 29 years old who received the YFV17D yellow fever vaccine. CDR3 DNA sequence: TGTGCCAGCAGCTCACAGGGGAGAAGGGAGCTGTTTTTT. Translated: CASSSQGRRELFF.